This TCR beta chain appears in the sequencing data of a study of shared clonotypes between healthy human individuals. Study-wide results and caveats: The study found lower generation probabilities in non-shared clonotypes than in those shared by all four donors.

On this clone: Its antigen is as yet unknown.

Profiled with immunoSEQ multiplex PCR; TCRdb holds only in-frame clones, not every one. The sample shows 2 million to 2.5 million clones, 95% of them seen only once. Only Caucasian adults living in Nashville, Tennessee served as donors. The CDR3 is made up of 16 amino acids. Germline CDR1 SGHRS, CDR2 YFSETQ. The V end lost 1 base, the J end lost 5 bases, and 19 bases lay between the germline ends. The receptor was derived from a man between 18 and 35 years old in good health. The V gene is TRBV5-1, the J gene TRBJ2-7; TRBD1 might be the D (6 bases). Sequenced material: naive CD4+ T cells sorted from blood. The subset was: CD45RA+ positively selected. The CDR3 DNA is TGCGCCAGCAGCTTGTCCTTGGGGCCAGGGGAAAACGAGCAGTACTTC. Its translation: CASSLSLGPGENEQYF. The whole variable domain, remainder taken from reference TRBV5-1 and TRBJ2-7, is KAGVTQTPRYLIKTRGQQVTLSCSPISGHRSVSWYQQTPGQGLQFLFEYFSETQRNKGNFPGRFSGRQFSNSRSEMNVSTLELGDSALYLCASSLSLGPGENEQYFGPGTRLTVT.